The present T cell receptor (beta chain) was sequenced within a study of Graves' ophthalmopathy and Graves' hyperthyroidism. Study context: Upon initial diagnosis and before any treatment, peripheral blood was collected.

About this clonotype: One end of the junction varies from germline; a read error may be responsible.

Amplification of TCR beta CDR3 regions used RNA transcripts. RT-PCR was first run with HTBI primers, then multiplex PCR in a second round. One entry per CDR3 protein, called by TCRdb with MiXCR from the multiplex PCR reads. This table has about 740,000 distinct CDR3 sequences, approximately 40% appearing once. Ophthalmopathy donors were characterized by moderate-to-severe activity, CAS of at least 3, NOSPECS of at least 4, and duration under 3 months. Germline assignment: CDR1 MGHDK and CDR2 SYGVNS. This CDR3 is 12 amino acids long. The TCR originated in an adult man with Graves' ophthalmopathy. Sequencing used peripheral blood. This chain uses TRBV25-1 with TRBJ2-2, with D perhaps TRBD1 (6 bases). The CDR3 region has the DNA TGTGCCAGCAAACAGGGTTACGGGGAGCTGGTTTTT. Translating it yields CASKQGYGELVF.